This T cell receptor (beta chain) is from a study of T cell responses to AZD1222 COVID-19 vaccine. About the study: Researchers grouped second doses given at about 4 or about 12 weeks into one pool. Overall study results and limits: The reported proportion of spike-specific TCRs targeting unmutated variant regions was nearly half. Donors skewed white British and female; clonal diversity was possibly underestimated.

Trimming removed 6 bases from V and 6 bases from J, with 14 bases in between. Germline V gene sequence: CDR1 MNHEY, CDR2 SMNVEV (reference sequence). The CDR3 sequence is 14 residues long. TCRdb's table, derived via immunoSEQ multiplex PCR, lists solely in-frame clones and lacks some. The sample consists of approximately 150,000 clones, over 90% of them appearing once. The table lists this clone with a few counts. Its antigen is not identified. Sequencing was performed on peripheral blood, taken on day 0 of AZD1222 vaccination. This receptor was taken from an adult in good health. This chain uses TRBV27 with TRBJ1-4; D not resolved. The CDR3 DNA is TGTGCCAGCAGCCTAGGCGCGGTCGATGAAAAACTGTTTTTT. This sequence encodes CASSLGAVDEKLFF.